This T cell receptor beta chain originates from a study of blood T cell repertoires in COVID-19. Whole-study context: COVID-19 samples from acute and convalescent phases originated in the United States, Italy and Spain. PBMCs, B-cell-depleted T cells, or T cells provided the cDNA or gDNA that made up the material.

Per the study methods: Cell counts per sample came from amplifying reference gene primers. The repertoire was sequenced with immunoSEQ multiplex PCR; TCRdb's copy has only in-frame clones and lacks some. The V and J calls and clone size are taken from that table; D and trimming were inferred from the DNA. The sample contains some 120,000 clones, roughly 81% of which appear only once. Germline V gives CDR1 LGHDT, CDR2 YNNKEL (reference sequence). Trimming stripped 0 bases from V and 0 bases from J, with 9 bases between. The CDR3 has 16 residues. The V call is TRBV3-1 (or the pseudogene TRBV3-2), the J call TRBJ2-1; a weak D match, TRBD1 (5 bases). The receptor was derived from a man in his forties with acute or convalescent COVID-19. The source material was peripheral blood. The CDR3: CASSQEGLSSYNEQFF. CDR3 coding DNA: TGTGCCAGCAGCCAAGAGGGGCTTAGCTCCTACAATGAGCAGTTCTTC.